Presented here are 26 T cell receptor beta chains from one specimen sequenced in a study of T cell repertoires and HLA-DP antigens. Method: immunoSEQ multiplex PCR; TCRdb's copy keeps in-frame clones and lacks some. The data contain over 100,000 clones, almost 95% of them singletons. What these receptors recognize is not known. Sequenced material: CD4+ T cells from PBMCs. The source of these receptors is a woman aged 18-29 years in good health and CMV-seronegative.

The chain is built from TRBV2 and TRBJ2-7; maybe TRBD1 (6 bases). The CDR3 spans 14 residues. Germline CDR1 SNHLY, CDR2 FYNNEI. V shed 9 bases and J shed 1 base, with 16 bases lying between them. CDR3 sequence (DNA): TGTGCCAGTAAAATGCAGGGGAGTTCCTACGAGCAGTACGTC. It specifies CASKMQGSSYEQYV.

The chain carries TRBV11-1 and TRBJ2-7; D is unresolved. The germline V gene encodes CDR1 SGHAT and CDR2 FQDESV (reference sequence). The ends were cut back, 3 bases at V and 5 bases at J, with 11 bases in the middle. The CDR3 covers 13 residues. The CDR3 DNA reads as TGTGCCAGCAGCTTCTCTGGTGGGAACGAGCAGTACGTC. Translating it yields CASSFSGGNEQYV.

This rearrangement joins TRBV28 to TRBJ1-3, with a tentative D call TRBD1 (5 bases). The V gene lost 2 bases and the J gene lost 2 bases, with 10 bases spanning the gap. Germline CDR1 is MDHEN and CDR2 is SYDVKM. The CDR3 spans 15 residues. The DNA of the CDR3 is TGTGCCAGCAGTTTAGGGGGAGCGGCTGGAAACACCATATATTTT. It codes for CASSLGGAAGNTIYF.

The chain combines TRBV5-4 with TRBJ2-5, with D possibly matching TRBD1 (5 bases). Germline assignment: CDR1 SGHNT and CDR2 YYREEE (reference sequence). V was shortened by 0 bases and J by 5 bases, with 8 bases between the two germline ends. CDR3 size: 13 residues. The CDR3 DNA reads as TGTGCCAGCAGCTTGGGGACAAGGGAGACCCAGTACTTC. It specifies CASSLGTRETQYF.

This chain connects TRBV7-3 to TRBJ2-5, with D tentatively TRBD2 (5 bases). The germline V gene encodes CDR1 SGHTA and CDR2 FQGTGA. This CDR3 contains 13 residues. V was cut by 1 base and J by 5 bases, with 8 bases left in between. The CDR3 DNA follows: TGTGCCAGCAGCTTAAAGGGCGGGGAGACCCAGTACTTC. Protein product: CASSLKGGETQYF. Based on the CDR3 plus reference TRBV7-3 and TRBJ2-5, the full variable domain is GAGVSQTPSNKVTEKGKYVELRCDPISGHTALYWYRQSLGQGPEFLIYFQGTGAADDSGLPNDRFFAVRPEGSVSTLKIQRTERGDSAVYLCASSLKGGETQYFGPGTRLLVL.

The J gene is TRBJ2-4, the V gene TRBV5-1; unclear D gene. The CDR3 spans 17 residues. Germline CDR1 reads SGHRS; CDR2 reads YFSETQ. V lost 0 bases and J 0 bases, leaving 13 bases between the germline ends. CDR3 in DNA: TGCGCCAGCAGCTTGGGGTCTGCAGTCATAGCCAAAAACATTCAGTACTTC. As protein: CASSLGSAVIAKNIQYF. Drawing the rest from reference TRBV5-1 and TRBJ2-4, the complete variable domain is KAGVTQTPRYLIKTRGQQVTLSCSPISGHRSVSWYQQTPGQGLQFLFEYFSETQRNKGNFPGRFSGRQFSNSRSEMNVSTLELGDSALYLCASSLGSAVIAKNIQYFGAGTRLSVL.

This chain connects TRBV6-5 to TRBJ1-4; D is unresolved. Trimming pared 0 bases from V and 4 bases from J, leaving 9 bases between. The CDR3 is made up of 15 amino acids. CDR1 MNHEY and CDR2 SVGAGI come from the germline V gene. CDR3 nucleotide sequence: TGTGCCAGCAGTTACTCTCCCACCCTTAATGAAAAACTGTTTTTT. This encodes CASSYSPTLNEKLFF.

The chain recombines TRBV7-8 with TRBJ2-3, with D maybe TRBD2 (5 bases). The CDR3 loop spans 14 amino acids. With 6 bases removed from V and 2 bases from J, the gap between germline ends came to 12 bases. Germline CDR1 SGHVS, CDR2 FQNEAQ. CDR3 DNA sequence: TGTGCCAGCAGATTGGCGGGTTTCACAGATACGCAGTATTTT. The encoded protein is CASRLAGFTDTQYF.

The chain carries TRBV5-6 and TRBJ1-4; D is unclear. CDR3 length equals 15 residues. Trimming removed 1 base from V and 8 bases from J, with 15 bases in between. Per the germline V gene, CDR1 is SGHDT and CDR2 is YYEEEE. The CDR3 loop is CASSLTERRKEKLFF. CDR3 in DNA: TGTGCCAGCAGCTTGACGGAACGTAGGAAAGAAAAACTGTTTTTT.

This chain links TRBV4-1 with TRBJ2-2; D is ambiguous. The V and J ends lost 2 bases and 3 bases respectively, with 16 bases between them. Germline V gene sequence: CDR1 MGHRA, CDR2 YSYEKL. CDR3 length: 17 residues. The CDR3 sequence is CASSQSKLGTYTGELFF. Written as DNA, the CDR3 is TGCGCCAGCAGCCAATCCAAGCTGGGCACTTACACCGGGGAGCTGTTTTTT.

V usage is TRBV19 and J usage is TRBJ2-1; D gene unclear. This CDR3 is 12 amino acids long. Germline V CDR1 and CDR2: LNHDA, SQIVND (reference sequence). The V and J ends lost 3 bases and 7 bases respectively, with 7 bases between them. The chain's CDR3 is CASSITRNEQFF. The CDR3, as DNA: TGTGCCAGTAGTATCACCAGGAATGAGCAGTTCTTC.

CDR3 sequence: CASSSLQYHRGRSENNSPLHF. CDR3 coding DNA: TGTGCCAGCAGTTCCCTCCAATACCACAGGGGGCGCAGTGAAAATAATTCACCCCTCCACTTT. The chain carries TRBV28 and TRBJ1-6, with 9 bases lining up with TRBD1. V shed 4 bases and J 5 bases; nucleotides not matched to a gene: 21. The length of the CDR3 is 21 residues. Germline V gives CDR1 MDHEN, CDR2 SYDVKM.

This chain joins TRBV18 and TRBJ2-2; the match to TRBD2 covers 8 bases. V gave up 7 bases and J gave up 4 bases; unmatched junction bases: 5. Germline V CDR1 and CDR2: KGHSH, LQKENI. This CDR3 has 14 amino acids. CDR3 protein: CASFNGRVTGELFF. The CDR3 DNA follows: TGTGCCAGCTTCAACGGGAGGGTCACCGGGGAGCTGTTTTTT.

This chain connects TRBV15 to TRBJ2-7; D might be TRBD1 or TRBD2, each matching 6 bases. The CDR3 runs to 14 residues. Trimming removed 1 base from V and 1 base from J, with 8 bases in between. From germline, CDR1 is LNHNV and CDR2 YYDKDF (reference sequence). The CDR3 loop is CATSRGGTSYEQYV. The CDR3, as DNA: TGTGCCACCAGCAGAGGCGGGACATCCTACGAGCAGTACGTC.

The chain carries TRBV18 and TRBJ2-5, with D possibly called TRBD1 or TRBD2 (5 bases each). The CDR3 length is 17 residues. V dropped 1 base and J dropped 2 bases, with 17 bases sitting between them. Germline V gene data show CDR1 as KGHSH and CDR2 as LQKENI. CDR3 amino acids: CASSPLLGRGAQETQYF. The CDR3, as DNA: TGTGCCAGCTCACCACTCCTCGGCAGAGGGGCACAAGAGACCCAGTACTTC.

This chain joins TRBV7-9 and TRBJ2-2; a possible D gene is TRBD1 (5 bases). The CDR3 extends over 16 amino acids. In germline, CDR1 is SEHNR, CDR2 FQNEAQ (reference sequence). With 7 bases removed from V and 2 bases from J, the gap between germline ends came to 17 bases. The CDR3 coding sequence is TGTGCCAGCAACCCCCCCAGGGCGGCCAACACCGGGGAGCTGTTTTTT. It is translated as CASNPPRAANTGELFF.

This clone has only one observation. The chain carries TRBV28 and TRBJ2-7; 9 nucleotides match TRBD1. CDR3 size: 14 residues. J was trimmed by 3 bases and V by 5 bases; bases with no gene match: 5. The germline V gene encodes CDR1 MDHEN and CDR2 SYDVKM. CDR3 sequence reads: CASSVGGQGYEQYF. DNA of the CDR3: TGTGCCAGCAGTGTAGGGGGACAGGGCTACGAGCAGTACTTC.

The table lists this clone with a few counts. The rearrangement uses TRBV27 and TRBJ2-2, with TRBD1 matching over 10 bases. J lost 5 bases, V lost 6 bases, and 3 bases had no gene match. Germline loops: CDR1 MNHEY, CDR2 SMNVEV (reference sequence). The CDR3 is made up of 14 amino acids. In DNA, the CDR3 is TGTGCCAGCAGAGGGACAGGGGCAACCGGGGAGCTGTTTTTT. The encoded protein is CASRGTGATGELFF.

CDR3 DNA: TGTGCCAGCAGCTTAGATTTAGAGACCCAGTACTTC. Its translation: CASSLDLETQYF. The V call is TRBV11-2, the J call TRBJ2-5, with D unresolved. The germline CDR1 and CDR2 sequences are SGHAT and FQNNGV. The CDR3 spans 12 residues. V shed 0 bases and J shed 4 bases, with 3 bases lying between them. Drawing the rest from reference TRBV11-2 and TRBJ2-5, the complete variable domain is EAGVAQSPRYKIIEKRQSVAFWCNPISGHATLYWYQQILGQGPKLLIQFQNNGVVDDSQLPKDRFSAERLKGVDSTLKIQPAKLEDSAVYLCASSLDLETQYFGPGTRLLVL.

The chain couples TRBV28 to TRBJ2-7, with D tentatively TRBD1 (6 bases). The ends were cut back, 5 bases at V and 4 bases at J, with 12 bases in the middle. CDR1 is MDHEN and CDR2 is SYDVKM in the germline V gene. CDR3 size: 13 residues. CDR3 region: CASSPIGGYEQYV. CDR3 DNA: TGTGCCAGCAGTCCGATAGGGGGATACGAGCAGTACGTC.

The gene calls are TRBV5-1 and TRBJ2-2; 8 nucleotides match TRBD1. J gave up 4 bases and V 4 bases, and 12 bases lay outside the gene matches. Germline-derived CDR1 and CDR2 are SGHRS and YFSETQ. The CDR3 is made up of 17 amino acids. The CDR3 is CASSTPQGARATGELFF. The CDR3 DNA is TGCGCCAGCAGCACCCCGCAGGGGGCCCGGGCCACCGGGGAGCTGTTTTTT.

The rearrangement uses TRBV6-5 and TRBJ1-1, with 7 bases lining up with TRBD1. The germline gives CDR1 MNHEY, CDR2 SVGAGI. The CDR3 covers 14 residues. J was trimmed by 6 bases and V by 6 bases; bases with no gene match: 10. In DNA, the CDR3 is TGTGCCAGCAGCCTTACAGGGGATAGGGCTGAAGCTTTCTTT. This sequence encodes CASSLTGDRAEAFF.

The V call is TRBV7-2, the J call TRBJ2-5; D not certain. Germline V gene data show CDR1 as SGHTA and CDR2 as FQGNSA. The CDR3 is 13 residues long. V was shortened by 2 bases and J by 0 bases, with 4 bases between the two germline ends. CDR3 sequence reads: CASSLPNQETQYF. The DNA of the CDR3 is TGTGCCAGCAGCTTACCTAACCAAGAGACCCAGTACTTC.

This rearrangement joins TRBV5-1 to TRBJ2-5; D may be TRBD2 (6 bases). The length of the CDR3 is 15 residues. The germline V gene encodes CDR1 SGHRS and CDR2 YFSETQ. V gave up 0 bases and J gave up 4 bases, with 13 bases separating them. The CDR3 bases are TGCGCCAGCAGCTTGGTACCGGGAGCAGGAGAGACCCAGTACTTC. This gives the protein CASSLVPGAGETQYF. The full variable domain, completed using reference TRBV5-1 and TRBJ2-5, is KAGVTQTPRYLIKTRGQQVTLSCSPISGHRSVSWYQQTPGQGLQFLFEYFSETQRNKGNFPGRFSGRQFSNSRSEMNVSTLELGDSALYLCASSLVPGAGETQYFGPGTRLLVL.

This clone came up once. V and J are TRBV9 and TRBJ1-1, with a weak D call TRBD1 (5 bases). Germline values: CDR1 SGDLS, CDR2 YYNGEE. Trimming stripped 3 bases from V and 3 bases from J, with 18 bases between. CDR3 length: 16 amino acids. In nucleotides, the CDR3 is TGTGCCAGCAGCGCGTATTTGGGGACGGCGGACACTGAAGCTTTCTTT. This encodes CASSAYLGTADTEAFF.

This chain uses TRBV5-4 with TRBJ2-2; 7 nucleotides line up with TRBD2. The CDR3 is 17 amino acids. After removal of 4 bases from V and 7 bases from J, the junction contained 16 bases not matched to a gene. Germline CDR1 reads SGHNT; CDR2 reads YYREEE (reference sequence). The CDR3 here is CASSPPPGGERDGELFF. CDR3 nucleotide sequence: TGTGCCAGCAGCCCACCTCCGGGCGGGGAGCGGGACGGGGAGCTGTTTTTT.